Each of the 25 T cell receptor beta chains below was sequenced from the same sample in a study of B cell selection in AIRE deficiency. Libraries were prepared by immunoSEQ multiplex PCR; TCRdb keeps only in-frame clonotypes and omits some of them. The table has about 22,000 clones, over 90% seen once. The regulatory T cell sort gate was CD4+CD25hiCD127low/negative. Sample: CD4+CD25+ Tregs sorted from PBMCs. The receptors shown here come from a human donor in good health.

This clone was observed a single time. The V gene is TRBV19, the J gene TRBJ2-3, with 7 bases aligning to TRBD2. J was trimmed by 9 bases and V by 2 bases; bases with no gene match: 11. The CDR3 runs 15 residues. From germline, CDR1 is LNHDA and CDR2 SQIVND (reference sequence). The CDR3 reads CASSIRSPWTRTQYF. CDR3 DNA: TGTGCCAGTAGTATACGTTCCCCCTGGACTAGAACGCAGTATTTT.

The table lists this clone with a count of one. The CDR3 sequence: CASSSKATRLADTQYF. The CDR3 DNA is TGTGCCAGCAGTTCAAAAGCCACCCGACTAGCAGATACGCAGTATTTT. The chain employs TRBV6-6 and TRBJ2-3; maybe TRBD2 (6 bases). The CDR3 runs to 16 residues. The germline V gene encodes CDR1 MNHNY and CDR2 SVGAGI (reference sequence). The V gene lost 4 bases and the J gene lost 4 bases, with 18 bases spanning the gap.

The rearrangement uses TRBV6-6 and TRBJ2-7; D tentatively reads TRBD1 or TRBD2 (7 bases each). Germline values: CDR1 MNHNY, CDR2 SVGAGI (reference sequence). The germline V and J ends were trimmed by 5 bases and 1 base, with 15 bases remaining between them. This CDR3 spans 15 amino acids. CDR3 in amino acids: CASSKQGGGSYEQYF. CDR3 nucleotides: TGTGCCAGCAGTAAGCAGGGGGGGGGATCCTACGAGCAGTACTTC.

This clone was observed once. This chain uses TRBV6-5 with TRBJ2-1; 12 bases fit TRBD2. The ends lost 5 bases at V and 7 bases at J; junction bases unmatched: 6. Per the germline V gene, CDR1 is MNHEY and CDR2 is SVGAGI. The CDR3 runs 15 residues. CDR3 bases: TGTGCCAGCAGTACGACTAGCGGGAGTAGAAATGAGCAGTTCTTC. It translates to CASSTTSGSRNEQFF.

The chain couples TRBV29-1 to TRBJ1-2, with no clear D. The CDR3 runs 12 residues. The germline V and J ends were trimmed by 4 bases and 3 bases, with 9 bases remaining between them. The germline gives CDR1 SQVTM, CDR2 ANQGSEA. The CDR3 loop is CSVAQADYGYTF. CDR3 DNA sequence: TGCAGCGTTGCGCAGGCGGACTATGGCTACACCTTC.

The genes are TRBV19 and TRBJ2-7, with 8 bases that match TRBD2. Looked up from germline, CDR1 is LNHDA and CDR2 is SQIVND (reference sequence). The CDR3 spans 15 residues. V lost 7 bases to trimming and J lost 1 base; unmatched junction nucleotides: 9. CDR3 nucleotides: TGTGCCAGTACCAAGACGGGGGGGGAGTCCTACGAGCAGTACTTC. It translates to CASTKTGGESYEQYF.

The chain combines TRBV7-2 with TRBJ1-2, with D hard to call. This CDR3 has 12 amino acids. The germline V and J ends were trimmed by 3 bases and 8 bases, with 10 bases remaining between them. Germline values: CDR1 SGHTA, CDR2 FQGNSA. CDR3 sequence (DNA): TGTGCCAGCAGCTTCGGACTCAAGGGCTACACCTTC. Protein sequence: CASSFGLKGYTF.

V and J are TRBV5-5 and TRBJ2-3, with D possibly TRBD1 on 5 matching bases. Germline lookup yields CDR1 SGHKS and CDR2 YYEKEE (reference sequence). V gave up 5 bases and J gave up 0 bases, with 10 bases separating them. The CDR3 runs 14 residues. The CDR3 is CASRAGLSTDTQYF. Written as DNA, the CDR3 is TGTGCCAGCAGAGCAGGGCTTAGCACAGATACGCAGTATTTT.

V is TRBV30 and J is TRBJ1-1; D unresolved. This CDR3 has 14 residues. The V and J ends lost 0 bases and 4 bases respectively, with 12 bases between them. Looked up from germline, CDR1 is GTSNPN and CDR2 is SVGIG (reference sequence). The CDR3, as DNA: TGTGCCTGGAGTGTACTTTTGGGGTTCACTGAAGCTTTCTTT. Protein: CAWSVLLGFTEAFF.

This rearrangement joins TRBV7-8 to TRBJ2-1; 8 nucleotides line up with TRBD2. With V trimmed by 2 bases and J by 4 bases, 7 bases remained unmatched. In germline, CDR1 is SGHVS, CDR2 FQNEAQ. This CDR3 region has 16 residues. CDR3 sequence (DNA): TGTGCCAGCAGCTTACAGGACCAGCGGGGGTACAATGAGCAGTTCTTC. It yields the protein CASSLQDQRGYNEQFF. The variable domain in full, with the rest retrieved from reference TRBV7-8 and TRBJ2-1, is GAGVSQSPRYKVAKRGQDVALRCDPISGHVSLFWYQQALGQGPEFLTYFQNEAQLDKSGLPSDRFFAERPEGSVSTLKIQRTQQEDSAVYLCASSLQDQRGYNEQFFGPGTRLTVL.

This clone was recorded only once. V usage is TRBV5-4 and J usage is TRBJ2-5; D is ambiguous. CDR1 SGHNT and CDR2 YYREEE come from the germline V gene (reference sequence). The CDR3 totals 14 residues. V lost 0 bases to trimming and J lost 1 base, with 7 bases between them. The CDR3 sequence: CASSLDPAQETQYF. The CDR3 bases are TGTGCCAGCAGCTTGGACCCAGCCCAAGAGACCCAGTACTTC.

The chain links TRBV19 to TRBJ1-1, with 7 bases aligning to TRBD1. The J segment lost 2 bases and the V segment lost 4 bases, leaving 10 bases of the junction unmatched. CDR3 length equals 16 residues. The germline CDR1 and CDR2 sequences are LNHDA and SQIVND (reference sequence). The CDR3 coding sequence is TGTGCCAGTAGTACCTATTCGACAGGGAGAAACACTGAAGCTTTCTTT. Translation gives CASSTYSTGRNTEAFF.

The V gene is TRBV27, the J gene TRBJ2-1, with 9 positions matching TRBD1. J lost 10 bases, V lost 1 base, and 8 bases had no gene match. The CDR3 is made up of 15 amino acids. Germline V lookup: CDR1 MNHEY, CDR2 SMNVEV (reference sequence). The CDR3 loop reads CASSLWDRESGEQFF. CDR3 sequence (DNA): TGTGCCAGCAGTTTATGGGACAGGGAGTCCGGGGAGCAGTTCTTC.

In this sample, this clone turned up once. CDR3 DNA sequence: TGTGCCAGCAGCGGACGGGGCTGGAGCGGCGAAAACATTCAGTACTTC. Its translation is CASSGRGWSGENIQYF. The chain uses TRBV21-1 and TRBJ2-4. TRBV21-1 is deemed a pseudogene. This CDR3 comprises 16 residues.

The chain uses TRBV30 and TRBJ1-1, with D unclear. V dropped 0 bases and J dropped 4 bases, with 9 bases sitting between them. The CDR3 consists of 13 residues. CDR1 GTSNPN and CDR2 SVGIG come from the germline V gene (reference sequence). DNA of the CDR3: TGTGCCTGGAGTGTATATAGAAGCACTGAAGCTTTCTTT. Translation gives CAWSVYRSTEAFF.

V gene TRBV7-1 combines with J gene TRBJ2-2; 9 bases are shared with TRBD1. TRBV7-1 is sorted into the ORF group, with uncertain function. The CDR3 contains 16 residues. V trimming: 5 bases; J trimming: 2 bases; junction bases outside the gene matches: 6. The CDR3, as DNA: TGTGCCAGCAGCCCCCGACAGGGGGTAAACACCGGGGAGCTGTTTTTT. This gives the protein CASSPRQGVNTGELFF.

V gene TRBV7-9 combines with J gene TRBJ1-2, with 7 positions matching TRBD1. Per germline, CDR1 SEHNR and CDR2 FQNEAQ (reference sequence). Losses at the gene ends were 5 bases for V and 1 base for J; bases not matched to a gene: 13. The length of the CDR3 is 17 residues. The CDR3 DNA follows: TGTGCCAGCAGCCCTAGGGGGACAGATAAACTTAACTATGGCTACACCTTC. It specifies CASSPRGTDKLNYGYTF.

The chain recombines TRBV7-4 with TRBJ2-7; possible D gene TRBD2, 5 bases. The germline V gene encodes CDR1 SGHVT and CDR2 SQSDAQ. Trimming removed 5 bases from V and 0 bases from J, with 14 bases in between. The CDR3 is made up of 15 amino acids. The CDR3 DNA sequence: TGTGCCAGCAGCCCCTTCGACGGGAACTCCTACGAGCAGTACTTC. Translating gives CASSPFDGNSYEQYF.

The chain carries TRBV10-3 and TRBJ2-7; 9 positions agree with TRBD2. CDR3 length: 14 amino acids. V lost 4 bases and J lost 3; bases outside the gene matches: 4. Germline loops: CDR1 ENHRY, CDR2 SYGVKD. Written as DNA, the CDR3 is TGTGCCATCAGTGGTAGCGGGAGACTCTACGAGCAGTACTTC. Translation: CAISGSGRLYEQYF.

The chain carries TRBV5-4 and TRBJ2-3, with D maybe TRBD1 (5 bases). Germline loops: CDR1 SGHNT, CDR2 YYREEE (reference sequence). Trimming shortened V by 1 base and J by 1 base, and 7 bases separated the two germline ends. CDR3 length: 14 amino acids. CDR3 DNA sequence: TGTGCCAGCAGCTTGCTACAGGGCACAGATACGCAGTATTTT. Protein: CASSLLQGTDTQYF.

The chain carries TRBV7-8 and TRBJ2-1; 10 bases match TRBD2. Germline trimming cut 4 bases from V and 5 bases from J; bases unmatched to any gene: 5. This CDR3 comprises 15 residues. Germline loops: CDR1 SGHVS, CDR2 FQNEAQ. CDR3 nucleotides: TGTGCCAGCAGCTCCCCTAGCGGGGGTAACAATGAGCAGTTCTTC. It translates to CASSSPSGGNNEQFF.

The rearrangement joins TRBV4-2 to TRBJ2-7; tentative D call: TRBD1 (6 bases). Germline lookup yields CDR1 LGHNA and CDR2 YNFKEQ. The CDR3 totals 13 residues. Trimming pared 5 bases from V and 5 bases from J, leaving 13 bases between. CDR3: CASSGQNRDEQYF. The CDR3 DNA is TGTGCCAGCAGCGGGCAAAACAGGGACGAGCAGTACTTC.

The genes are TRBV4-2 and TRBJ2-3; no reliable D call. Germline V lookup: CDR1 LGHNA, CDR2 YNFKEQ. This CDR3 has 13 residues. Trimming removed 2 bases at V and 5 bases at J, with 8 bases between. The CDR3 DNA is TGTGCCAGCAGCCAACGGGTTGGAGATACGCAGTATTTT. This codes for CASSQRVGDTQYF.

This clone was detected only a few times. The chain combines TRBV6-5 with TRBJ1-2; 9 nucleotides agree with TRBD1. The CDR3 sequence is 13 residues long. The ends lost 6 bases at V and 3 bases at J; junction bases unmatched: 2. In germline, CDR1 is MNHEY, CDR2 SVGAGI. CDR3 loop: CASSRDRDYGYTF. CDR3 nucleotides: TGTGCCAGCAGCCGGGACAGGGACTATGGCTACACCTTC.

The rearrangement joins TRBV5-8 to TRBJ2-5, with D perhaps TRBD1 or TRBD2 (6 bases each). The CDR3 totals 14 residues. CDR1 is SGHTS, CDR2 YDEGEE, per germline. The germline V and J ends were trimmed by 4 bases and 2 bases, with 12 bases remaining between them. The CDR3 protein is CASSPRRGQETQYF. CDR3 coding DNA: TGTGCCAGCAGCCCTCGGAGGGGGCAAGAGACCCAGTACTTC.